This T cell receptor beta chain was sequenced during a study of blood T cell repertoires in COVID-19. Method: immunoSEQ multiplex PCR; TCRdb's copy keeps in-frame clones and lacks some. The table shows approximately 100,000 clones, with roughly 89% occurring only once. Deletions cut 3 bases from V and 0 bases from J, with 18 bases between. The CDR3 consists of 19 residues. The TCR comes from a human donor with acute or convalescent COVID-19. The donor label of this sample is uncertain. The V gene is TRBV23-1, the J gene TRBJ2-6; D might be TRBD1 (6 bases). TRBV23-1 is sorted into the ORF group, with uncertain function. The source material was peripheral blood. The CDR3 is CASSHRYRDRPSGANVLTF. CDR3 sequence (DNA): TGCGCCAGCAGTCACCGTTACCGTGACAGGCCCTCTGGGGCCAACGTCCTGACTTTC.